This note documents a single T cell receptor (beta chain) sequence. The repertoire was sequenced with immunoSEQ multiplex PCR; TCRdb's copy has only in-frame clones and lacks some. This sample has roughly 170,000 clones, with over 70% found just once. V was clipped by 5 bases and J by 5 bases, with 21 bases between them. Germline assignment: CDR1 SGHAT and CDR2 FQNNGV. The CDR3 consists of 16 residues. These data are taken from a study of blood T cell repertoires in COVID-19. The sequenced material came from PBMCs or T cells enriched from blood (not recorded which). This chain connects TRBV11-2 to TRBJ1-1, with a possible D match to TRBD1 (6 bases). The receptor comes from a woman in her thirties or forties with acute COVID-19. In DNA form, the CDR3 reads TGTGCCAGCAGCCCAGGGACATATGTCGCTGGGACTGAAGCTTTCTTT. It translates to CASSPGTYVAGTEAFF.